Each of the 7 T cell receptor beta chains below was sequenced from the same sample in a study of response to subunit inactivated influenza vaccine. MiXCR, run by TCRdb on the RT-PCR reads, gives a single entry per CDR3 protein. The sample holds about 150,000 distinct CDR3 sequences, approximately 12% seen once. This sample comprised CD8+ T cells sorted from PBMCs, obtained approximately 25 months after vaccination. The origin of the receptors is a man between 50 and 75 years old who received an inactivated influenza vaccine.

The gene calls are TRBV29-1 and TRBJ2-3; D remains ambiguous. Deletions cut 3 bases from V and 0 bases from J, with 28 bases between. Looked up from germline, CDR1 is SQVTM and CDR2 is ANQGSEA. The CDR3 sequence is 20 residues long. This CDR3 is CSVDPLGGPPNRISTDTQYF. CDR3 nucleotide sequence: TGCAGCGTTGACCCTTTGGGTGGTCCTCCCAATCGGATAAGCACAGATACGCAGTATTTT.

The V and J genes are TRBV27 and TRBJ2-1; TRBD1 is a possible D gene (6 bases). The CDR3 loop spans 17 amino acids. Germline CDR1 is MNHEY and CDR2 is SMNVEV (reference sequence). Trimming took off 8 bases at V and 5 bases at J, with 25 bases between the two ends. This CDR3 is CASSFLGWGTKDNEQFF. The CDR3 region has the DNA TGTGCCAGCTCGTTTCTTGGATGGGGGACAAAGGACAATGAGCAGTTCTTC.

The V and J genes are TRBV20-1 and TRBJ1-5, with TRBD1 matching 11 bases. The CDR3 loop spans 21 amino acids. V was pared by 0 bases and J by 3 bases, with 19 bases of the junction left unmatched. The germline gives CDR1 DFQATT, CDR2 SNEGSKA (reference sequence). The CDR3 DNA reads TGCAGTGCTAGAGATGGAAGACAACCGGGACAGGGGGTCCCCTTCAATCAGCCCCAGCATTTT. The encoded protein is CSARDGRQPGQGVPFNQPQHF.

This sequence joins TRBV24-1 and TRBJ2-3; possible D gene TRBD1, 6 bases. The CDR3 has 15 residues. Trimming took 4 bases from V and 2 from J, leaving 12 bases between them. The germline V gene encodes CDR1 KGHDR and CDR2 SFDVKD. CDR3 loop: CATSETGSFTDTQYF. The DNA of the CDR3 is TGTGCCACCAGTGAAACAGGGAGTTTCACAGATACGCAGTATTTT.

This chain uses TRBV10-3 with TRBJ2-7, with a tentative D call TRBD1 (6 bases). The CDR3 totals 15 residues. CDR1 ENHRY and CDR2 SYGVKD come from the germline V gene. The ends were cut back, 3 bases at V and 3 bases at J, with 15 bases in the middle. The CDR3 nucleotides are TGTGCCATCAGTGAAACAACAGGGTTGTTCTACGAGCAGTACTTC. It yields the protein CAISETTGLFYEQYF.

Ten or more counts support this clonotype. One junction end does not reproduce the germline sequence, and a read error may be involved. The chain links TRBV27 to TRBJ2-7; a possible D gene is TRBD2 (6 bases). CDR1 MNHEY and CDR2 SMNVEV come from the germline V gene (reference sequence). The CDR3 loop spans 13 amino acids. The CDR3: CASSFQGGYEQYF. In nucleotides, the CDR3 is TGCGCCAGCAGCTTTCAGGGAGGCTACGAGCAGTACTTC.

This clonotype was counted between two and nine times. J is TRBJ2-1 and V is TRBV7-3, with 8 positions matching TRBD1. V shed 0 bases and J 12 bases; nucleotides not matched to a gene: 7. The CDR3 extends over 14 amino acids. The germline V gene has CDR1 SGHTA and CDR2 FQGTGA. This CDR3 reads CASSLTGGQGRQFF. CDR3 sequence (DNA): TGTGCCAGCAGCTTAACGGGCGGACAGGGACGGCAGTTCTTC.